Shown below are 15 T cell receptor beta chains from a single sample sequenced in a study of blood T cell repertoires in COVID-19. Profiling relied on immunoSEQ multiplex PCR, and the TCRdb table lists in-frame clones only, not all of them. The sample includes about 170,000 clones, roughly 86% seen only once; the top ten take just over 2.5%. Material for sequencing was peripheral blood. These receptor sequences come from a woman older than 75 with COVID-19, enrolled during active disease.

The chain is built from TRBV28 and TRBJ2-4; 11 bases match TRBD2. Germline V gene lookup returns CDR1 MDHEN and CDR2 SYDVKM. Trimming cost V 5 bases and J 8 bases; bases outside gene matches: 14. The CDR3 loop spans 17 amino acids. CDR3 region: CASSNGGLAVTGYIQYF. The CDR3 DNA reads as TGTGCCAGCAGTAATGGGGGACTAGCGGTAACTGGGTACATTCAGTACTTC.

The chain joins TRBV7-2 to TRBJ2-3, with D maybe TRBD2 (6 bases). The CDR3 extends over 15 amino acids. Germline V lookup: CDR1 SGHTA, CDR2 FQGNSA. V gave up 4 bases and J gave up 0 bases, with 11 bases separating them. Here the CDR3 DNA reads TGTGCCAGCAGCTGGGGGGAGTATAGCACAGATACGCAGTATTTT. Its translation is CASSWGEYSTDTQYF.

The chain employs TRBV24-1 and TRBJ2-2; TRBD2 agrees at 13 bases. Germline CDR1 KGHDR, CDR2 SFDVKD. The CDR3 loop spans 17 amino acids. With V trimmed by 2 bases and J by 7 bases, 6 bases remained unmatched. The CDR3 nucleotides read TGTGCCACCAGTGATTCCGGACTAGCGGGAGTCGGCGGGGAGCTGTTTTTT. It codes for CATSDSGLAGVGGELFF.

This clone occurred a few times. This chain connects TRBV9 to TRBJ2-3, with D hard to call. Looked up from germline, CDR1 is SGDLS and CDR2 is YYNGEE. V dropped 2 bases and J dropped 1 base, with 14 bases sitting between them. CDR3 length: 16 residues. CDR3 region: CASSVSSAQGTDTQYF. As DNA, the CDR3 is TGTGCCAGCAGCGTCAGCTCAGCTCAGGGCACAGATACGCAGTATTTT.

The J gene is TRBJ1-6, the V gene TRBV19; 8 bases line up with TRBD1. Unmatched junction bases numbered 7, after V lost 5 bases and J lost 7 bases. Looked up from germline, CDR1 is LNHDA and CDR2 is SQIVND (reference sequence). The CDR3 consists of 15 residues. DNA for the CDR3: TGTGCCAGTAGTGACGGACAGGGAATCAATTCACCCCTCCACTTT. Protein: CASSDGQGINSPLHF.

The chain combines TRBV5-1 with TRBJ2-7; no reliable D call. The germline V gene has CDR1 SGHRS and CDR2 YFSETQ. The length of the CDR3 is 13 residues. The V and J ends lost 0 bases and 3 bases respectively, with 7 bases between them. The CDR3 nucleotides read TGCGCCAGCAGCTTGGGGAGTCACTACGAGCAGTACTTC. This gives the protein CASSLGSHYEQYF. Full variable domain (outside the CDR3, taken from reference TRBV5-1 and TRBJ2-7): KAGVTQTPRYLIKTRGQQVTLSCSPISGHRSVSWYQQTPGQGLQFLFEYFSETQRNKGNFPGRFSGRQFSNSRSEMNVSTLELGDSALYLCASSLGSHYEQYFGPGTRLTVT.

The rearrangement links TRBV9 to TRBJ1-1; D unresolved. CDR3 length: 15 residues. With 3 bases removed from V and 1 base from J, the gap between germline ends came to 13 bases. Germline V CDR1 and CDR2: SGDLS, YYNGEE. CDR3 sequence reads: CASSASTGGNTEAFF. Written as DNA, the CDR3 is TGTGCCAGCAGCGCGTCCACCGGTGGGAACACTGAAGCTTTCTTT.

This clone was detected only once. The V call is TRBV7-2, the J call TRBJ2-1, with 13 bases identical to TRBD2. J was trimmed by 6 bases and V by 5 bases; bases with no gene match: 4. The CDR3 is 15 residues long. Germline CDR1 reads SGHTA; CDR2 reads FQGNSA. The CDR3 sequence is CASSTRTSGGNEQFF. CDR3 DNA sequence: TGTGCCAGCAGCACCCGGACTAGCGGGGGCAATGAGCAGTTCTTC.

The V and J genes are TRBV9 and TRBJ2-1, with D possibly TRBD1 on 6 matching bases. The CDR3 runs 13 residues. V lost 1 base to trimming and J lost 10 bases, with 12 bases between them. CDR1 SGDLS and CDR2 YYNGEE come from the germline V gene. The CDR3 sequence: CASSVLGGGEQFF. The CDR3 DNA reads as TGTGCCAGCAGCGTATTGGGTGGGGGCGAGCAGTTCTTC.

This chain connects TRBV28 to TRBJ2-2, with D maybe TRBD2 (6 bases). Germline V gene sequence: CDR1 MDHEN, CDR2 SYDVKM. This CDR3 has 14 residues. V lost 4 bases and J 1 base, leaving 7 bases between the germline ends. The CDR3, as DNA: TGTGCCAGCAGTTCCGGGGGGAACACCGGGGAGCTGTTTTTT. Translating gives CASSSGGNTGELFF.

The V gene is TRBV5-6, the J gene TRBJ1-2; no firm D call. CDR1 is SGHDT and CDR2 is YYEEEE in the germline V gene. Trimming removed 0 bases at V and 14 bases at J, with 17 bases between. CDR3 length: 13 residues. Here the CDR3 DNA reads TGTGCCAGCAGCTTGGAGGCTATCCGGGGAGCTACCTTC. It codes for CASSLEAIRGATF.

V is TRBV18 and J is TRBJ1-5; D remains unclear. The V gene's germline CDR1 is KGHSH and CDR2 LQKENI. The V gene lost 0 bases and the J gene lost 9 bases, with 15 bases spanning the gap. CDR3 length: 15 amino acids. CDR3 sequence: CASSPPAGGAGPQHF. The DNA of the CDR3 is TGTGCCAGCTCACCACCAGCGGGCGGAGCAGGGCCCCAGCATTTT.

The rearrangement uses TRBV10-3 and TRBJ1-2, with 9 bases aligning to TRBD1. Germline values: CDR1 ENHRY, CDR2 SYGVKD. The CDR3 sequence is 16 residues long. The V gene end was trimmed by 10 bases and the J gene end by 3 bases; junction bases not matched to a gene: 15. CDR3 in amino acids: CATYRDRDLGDYGYTF. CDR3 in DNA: TGTGCCACTTACCGGGACAGGGACCTAGGGGACTATGGCTACACCTTC.

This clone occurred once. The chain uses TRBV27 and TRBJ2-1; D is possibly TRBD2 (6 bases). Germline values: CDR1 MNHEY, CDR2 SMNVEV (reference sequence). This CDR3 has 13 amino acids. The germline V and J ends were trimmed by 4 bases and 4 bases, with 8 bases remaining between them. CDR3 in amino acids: CASSWGTYNEQFF. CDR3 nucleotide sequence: TGTGCCAGCAGTTGGGGGACTTACAATGAGCAGTTCTTC.

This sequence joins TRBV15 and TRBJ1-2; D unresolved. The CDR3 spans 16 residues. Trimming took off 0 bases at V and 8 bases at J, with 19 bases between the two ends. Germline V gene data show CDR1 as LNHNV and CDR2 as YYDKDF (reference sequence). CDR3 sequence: CATSRDSGGRREGYTF. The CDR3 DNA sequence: TGTGCCACCAGCAGAGATTCTGGAGGTCGGAGGGAGGGCTACACCTTC.